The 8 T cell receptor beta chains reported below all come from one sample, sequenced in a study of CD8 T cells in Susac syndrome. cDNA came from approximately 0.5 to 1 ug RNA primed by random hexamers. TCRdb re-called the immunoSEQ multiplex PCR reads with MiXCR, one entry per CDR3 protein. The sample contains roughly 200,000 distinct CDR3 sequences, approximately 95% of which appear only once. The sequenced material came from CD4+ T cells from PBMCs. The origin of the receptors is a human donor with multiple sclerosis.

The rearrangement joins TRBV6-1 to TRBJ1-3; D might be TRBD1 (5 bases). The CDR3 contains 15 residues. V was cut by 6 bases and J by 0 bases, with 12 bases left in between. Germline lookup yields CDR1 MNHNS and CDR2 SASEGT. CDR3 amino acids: CASSQGPRSGNTIYF. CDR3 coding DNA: TGTGCCAGCAGCCAGGGACCCCGCTCTGGAAACACCATATATTTT.

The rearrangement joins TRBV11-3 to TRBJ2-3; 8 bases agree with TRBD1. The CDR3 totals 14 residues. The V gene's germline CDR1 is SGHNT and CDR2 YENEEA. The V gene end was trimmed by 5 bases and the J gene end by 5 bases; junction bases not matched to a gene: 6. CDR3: CASSRRQGIDTQYF. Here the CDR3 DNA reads TGTGCCAGCAGCCGCAGACAGGGGATAGATACGCAGTATTTT.

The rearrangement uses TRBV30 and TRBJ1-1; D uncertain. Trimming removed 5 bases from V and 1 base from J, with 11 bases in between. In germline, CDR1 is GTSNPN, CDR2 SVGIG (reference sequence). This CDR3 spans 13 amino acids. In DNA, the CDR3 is TGTGCCTGGGCCCCTGAGGGGAACACTGAAGCTTTCTTT. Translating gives CAWAPEGNTEAFF.

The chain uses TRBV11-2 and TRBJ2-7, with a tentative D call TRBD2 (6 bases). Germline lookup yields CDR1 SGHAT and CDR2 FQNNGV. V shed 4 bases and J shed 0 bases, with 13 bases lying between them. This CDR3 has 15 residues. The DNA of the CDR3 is TGTGCCAGCAGCTCCTCGCCGGGACTCTCCTACGAGCAGTACTTC. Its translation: CASSSSPGLSYEQYF.

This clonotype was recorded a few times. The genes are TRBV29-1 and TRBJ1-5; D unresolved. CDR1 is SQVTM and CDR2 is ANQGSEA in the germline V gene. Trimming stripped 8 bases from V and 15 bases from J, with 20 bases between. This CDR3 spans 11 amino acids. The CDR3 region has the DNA TGCAGCTCAGGCACCGCAGCATTGGGGCATTTT. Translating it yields CSSGTAALGHF.

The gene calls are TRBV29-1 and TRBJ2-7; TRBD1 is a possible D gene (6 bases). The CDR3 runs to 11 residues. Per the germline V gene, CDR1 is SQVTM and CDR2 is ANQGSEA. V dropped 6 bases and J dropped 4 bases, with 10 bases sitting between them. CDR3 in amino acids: CSVTTGYEQYV. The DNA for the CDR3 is TGCAGCGTCACAACAGGGTACGAGCAGTACGTC.

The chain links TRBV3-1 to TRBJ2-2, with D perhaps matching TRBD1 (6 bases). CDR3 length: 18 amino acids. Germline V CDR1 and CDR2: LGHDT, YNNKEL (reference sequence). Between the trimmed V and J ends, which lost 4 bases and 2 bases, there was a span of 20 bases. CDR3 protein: CASSLHNTQGFNTGELFF. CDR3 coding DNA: TGTGCCAGCAGCCTACATAATACACAGGGATTTAACACCGGGGAGCTGTTTTTT.

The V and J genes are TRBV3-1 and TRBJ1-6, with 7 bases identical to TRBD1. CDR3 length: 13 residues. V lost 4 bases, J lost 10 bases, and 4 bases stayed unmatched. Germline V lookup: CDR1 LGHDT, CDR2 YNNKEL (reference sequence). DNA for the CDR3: TGTGCCAGCAGCCCACAGGGGACCTCACCCCTCCACTTT. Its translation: CASSPQGTSPLHF.